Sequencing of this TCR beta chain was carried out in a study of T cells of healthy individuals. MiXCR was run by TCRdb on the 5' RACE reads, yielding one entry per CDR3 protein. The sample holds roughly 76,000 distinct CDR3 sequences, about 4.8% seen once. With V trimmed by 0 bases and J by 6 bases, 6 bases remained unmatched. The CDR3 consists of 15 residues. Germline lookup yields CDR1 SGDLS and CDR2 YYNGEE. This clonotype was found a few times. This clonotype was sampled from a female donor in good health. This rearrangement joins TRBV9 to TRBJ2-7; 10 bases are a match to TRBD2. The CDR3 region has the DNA TGTGCCAGCAGCGTAGCGGCTAGCGGGAGTTCCGAGCAGTACTTC. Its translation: CASSVAASGSSEQYF.